The rows below give T cell receptor beta chains drawn from one sample of a study of Ad26.COV2.S vaccination and SARS-CoV-2 variants. The data were produced by immunoSEQ multiplex PCR, yet TCRdb's version contains in-frame clones alone and is incomplete. This sample has about 350,000 clones, with 65% to 90% found just once. This specimen was peripheral blood, taken in a trial of Ad26.COV2.S vaccine versus placebo. These receptors all come from a person between 18 and 60 years old who received the Ad26.COV2.S COVID-19 vaccine or a placebo. The CDR3 runs from the conserved cysteine through the conserved F or W. Each record gives: V gene, J gene, CDR3 protein.

>TRBV5-5|TRBJ1-4
CASSLTGTGVEKLFF
>TRBV24-1|TRBJ2-1
CATSEDTYNEQFF
>TRBV30|TRBJ1-5
CAWSAEAGTRQPQHF
>TRBV28|TRBJ1-2
CASSLGPDSGRSYTF
>TRBV12-5|TRBJ2-7
CASGLTPYEQYF
>TRBV7-2|TRBJ1-6
CASSLAGTGGLNSPLHF
>TRBV5-1|TRBJ2-3
CASSSLTGETDTQYF
>TRBV7-2|TRBJ1-4
CASSSTGGSEKLFF
>TRBV7-9|TRBJ2-5
CASSNRLAEETQYF
>TRBV6-2/TRBV6-3|TRBJ2-7
CASTPRQGSYEQYF
>TRBV9|TRBJ1-3
CASSSGRAGNTIYF
>TRBV3-1/TRBV3-2|TRBJ1-4
CASSYGILNEKLFF
>TRBV27|TRBJ2-7
CASSYGRLYEQYF
>TRBV7-9|TRBJ2-7
CASSQTGEIYEQYF
>TRBV7-2|TRBJ2-1
CASSRGAPNNEQFF
>TRBV6-5|TRBJ1-4
CASSHPGQRNEKLFF
>TRBV19|TRBJ2-1
CASKSARAETGNEQFF
>TRBV3-1/TRBV3-2|TRBJ1-1
CASSPRDRPNTEAFF
>TRBV9|TRBJ1-1
CASSVGRGDIDTEAFF
>TRBV6-5|TRBJ1-2
CASSYSEGVYGYTF
>TRBV28|TRBJ1-5
CASSFGRAGQPQHF
>TRBV6-2/TRBV6-3|TRBJ1-1
CASSFSGGTEAFF
>TRBV5-6|TRBJ2-1
CASSLAGGASSRNEQFF
>TRBV6-1|TRBJ1-6
CASSEVSPLHF
>TRBV9|TRBJ2-1
CASSVLTSFYEQFF
>TRBV4-2|TRBJ1-1
CASSQVTIANTEAFF
>TRBV19|TRBJ2-7
CASSIRTLPTYEQYF
>TRBV7-2|TRBJ1-6
CASSLAQLTSPLHF
>TRBV5-1|TRBJ2-7
CASSRTGTGAYEQYF
>TRBV18|TRBJ1-4
CASSPRGNEKLFF
>TRBV5-1|TRBJ1-1
CASSFGQNTEAFF
>TRBV7-2|TRBJ2-1
CASSLRPSEQFF
>TRBV7-9|TRBJ2-1
CASSTRSGGPINEQFF
>TRBV28|TRBJ1-1
CASSYPGQGDTEAFF
>TRBV28|TRBJ1-2
CASRWARGGYGYTF
>TRBV24-1|TRBJ2-2
CATSEQGTGELFF
>TRBV12-3/TRBV12-4|TRBJ2-3
CASSLNTQYF
>TRBV19|TRBJ1-1
CASSMNKGGATEAFF
>TRBV7-2|TRBJ1-2
CASSLTHGNYGYTF
>TRBV6-2/TRBV6-3|TRBJ2-1
CASSFNTHNEQFF
>TRBV18|TRBJ1-1
CASSRAGAAFF